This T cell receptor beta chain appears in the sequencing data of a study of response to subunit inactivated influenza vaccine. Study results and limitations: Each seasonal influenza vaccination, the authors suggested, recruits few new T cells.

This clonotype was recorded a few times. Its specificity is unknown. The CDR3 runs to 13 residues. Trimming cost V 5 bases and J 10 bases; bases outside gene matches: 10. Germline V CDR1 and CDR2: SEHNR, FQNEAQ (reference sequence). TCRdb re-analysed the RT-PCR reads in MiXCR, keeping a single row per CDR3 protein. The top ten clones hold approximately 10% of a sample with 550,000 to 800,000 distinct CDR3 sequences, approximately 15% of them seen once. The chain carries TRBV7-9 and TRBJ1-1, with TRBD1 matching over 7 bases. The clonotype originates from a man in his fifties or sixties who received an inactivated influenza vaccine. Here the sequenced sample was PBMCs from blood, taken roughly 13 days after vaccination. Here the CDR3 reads CASSLPGGRGAFF. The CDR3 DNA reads TGTGCCAGCAGCCTTCCAGGGGGACGGGGAGCTTTCTTT.